Included here is one TCR beta chain sequence, with context. Its antigen target is currently unknown. There are no base qualities to consult, and no much larger clone falls within one base. From its cysteine to its phenylalanine, the CDR3 spans 14 amino acids. Kept here is only the CDR3 DNA, which spans 42 bases and is read in frame from base 1. CDR1 and CDR2, looked up from the germline V gene, are MNHEY and SVGAGI. V drops 6 bases and J drops 6 bases, leaving 15 bases in between. Genomic DNA was extracted with the DNeasy Blood and Tissue Kit from about 10,000 to 100,000 sorted cells per subset. The TCRbeta V-J or V-D-J regions were sequenced and mapped through the immunoSEQ service, and coverage above 10x per sample was achieved. Under the source paper's analysis protocol: Analysis was limited to productive rearrangements exported from the immunoSEQ Analyzer platform, and clonality was evaluated on the 500 most abundant clones. Repertoire overlap between populations was quantified with the Morisita-Horn similarity index and the Jaccard index. Morisita-Horn similarity between CD8 T-cell subset TCR repertoires was measured in roughly six cancer patients. What TCRdb holds here is the immuneACCESS table cut down to in-frame rearrangements. Part of the clones is not present; checked against another copy, under half of the missing clones reflect an unresolved V gene, and the others are unexplained. V, J and clone size derive from that table, while D and trimming were established from the DNA sequence. Counted in this sample were about 15,000 clones; around nine tenths of them appeared once. The ten largest clones take up around 4% of the sample.

This record comes from a study of CD39 and CD103 CD8 tumor-infiltrating T cells (dated by TCRdb to 2016 to 2018). For context, the study as a whole: The repertoire comparisons shown came from four patients: one with an HPV-positive HNSCC, one with an HPV-negative HNSCC, one with ovarian cancer and one with melanoma. TCRbeta CDR3 deep sequencing compared repertoires of CD8 TIL subsets defined by CD103 and CD39 with peripheral memory CD8 T cells.

No therapy was being received by patients at the time of sample collection, although prior treatments had ranged from chemotherapy, radiotherapy, surgery and immunotherapy to none. After thawing, cells were enriched for T lymphocytes using a negative-selection kit, and EpCAM beads were added for tumor-infiltrating lymphocytes. Memory CD8 T cells were sorted as CD8+CD4-CD45RA- cells regardless of CCR7 expression. Before analysis, peripheral blood mononuclear cells were separated on a Ficoll-Paque PLUS gradient and then cryopreserved. Populations were sorted on a FACSAria II to approximately 99% purity, and cell pellets were frozen without culture for TCR sequencing. General study outcomes and caveats: DP CD8 TILs appeared more oligoclonal than DN and SP CD8 TILs and blood memory CD8 T cells, with top 30 clonotypes covering about 56-86%. DP TIL clonotypes were rarely found in blood or uninvolved lymph node, whereas DN TIL clonotypes largely overlapped peripheral memory CD8 repertoires.

This TCR was sampled from a human donor with head and neck squamous cell carcinoma. The material sequenced was CD8+ T cells sorted from blood. According to the study, the label for this sample's cell subset or site signals: total memory CD8 T cells (CD45RA-CCR7+/-) from blood or uninvolved lymph node. This chain joins TRBV6-5 to TRBJ2-1; matching of 5 bases hints at TRBD2 as the D gene. Here is the DNA: TGTGCCAGCAGCCAACTCGCTAGCCCCAATGAGCAGTTCTTC. This translates into CASSQLASPNEQFF.